The 8 T cell receptor beta chains listed next were all sequenced from one sample in a study of shared clonotypes between healthy human individuals. Method: immunoSEQ multiplex PCR; TCRdb's copy keeps in-frame clones and lacks some. The sample holds 1,400,000 or so clones, approximately 98.5% seen once. Specimen: naive CD4+ T cells sorted from blood. The subset was: CD45RA+ positively selected. These receptors were collected from a man aged 25-40 years in good health.

The chain is built from TRBV28 and TRBJ2-3; D remains unclear. The CDR3 consists of 13 residues. CDR1 and CDR2 from the germline V gene are MDHEN and SYDVKM. With 0 bases removed from V and 6 bases from J, the gap between germline ends came to 7 bases. The CDR3 is CASSLWPQDTQYF. Written as DNA, the CDR3 is TGTGCCAGCAGTTTATGGCCCCAGGATACGCAGTATTTT. The full variable domain, with the rest looked up from reference TRBV28 and TRBJ2-3, is DVKVTQSSRYLVKRTGEKVFLECVQDMDHENMFWYRQDPGLGLRLIYFSYDVKMKEKGDIPEGYSVSREKKERFSLILESASTNQTSMYLCASSLWPQDTQYFGPGTRLTVL.

V gene TRBV6-5 combines with J gene TRBJ2-1; D gene unclear. Germline CDR1 is MNHEY and CDR2 is SVGAGI. CDR3 size: 10 residues. V lost 5 bases and J 9 bases, leaving 5 bases between the germline ends. Here the CDR3 DNA reads TGTGCCAGCAGTCGCCGTGAGCAGTTCTTC. It yields the protein CASSRREQFF.

V and J are TRBV18 and TRBJ2-7; 7 bases are a match to TRBD1. This CDR3 region has 15 residues. The germline V gene encodes CDR1 KGHSH and CDR2 LQKENI. V was clipped by 0 bases and J by 3 bases; unmatched bases: 5. The CDR3 loop reads CASSPPGWTGYEQYF. CDR3 DNA: TGTGCCAGCTCACCACCCGGTTGGACAGGCTACGAGCAGTACTTC.

The genes are TRBV29-1 and TRBJ1-1; possible D gene TRBD1, 5 bases. Germline values: CDR1 SQVTM, CDR2 ANQGSEA. The CDR3 contains 14 residues. The germline V and J ends were trimmed by 4 bases and 6 bases, with 18 bases remaining between them. Written as DNA, the CDR3 is TGCAGCGTTGCCCGGGAGGGGTTGGTGGCTGAAGCTTTCTTT. Protein sequence: CSVAREGLVAEAFF.

This chain links TRBV9 with TRBJ1-4; D gene ambiguous. V lost 0 bases, J lost 5 bases, and 8 bases lay in between. The CDR3 is 14 amino acids. From germline, CDR1 is SGDLS and CDR2 YYNGEE. The CDR3 protein is CASSVAQKNEKLFF. The CDR3 region has the DNA TGTGCCAGCAGCGTAGCTCAAAAAAATGAAAAACTGTTTTTT.

The rearrangement links TRBV2 to TRBJ1-2; possibly TRBD1 for D (6 bases). V lost 6 bases, J lost 5 bases, and 13 bases lay in between. The CDR3 extends over 13 amino acids. Germline V gene lookup returns CDR1 SNHLY and CDR2 FYNNEI. CDR3 sequence: CASRTQGSYGYTF. DNA of the CDR3: TGTGCCAGCAGGACCCAGGGGTCGTATGGCTACACCTTC. The full variable domain, in which reference TRBV2 and TRBJ1-2 provide the parts outside the CDR3, is EPEVTQTPSHQVTQMGQEVILRCVPISNHLYFYWYRQILGQKVEFLVSFYNNEISEKSEIFDDQFSVERPDGSNFTLKIRSTKLEDSAMYFCASRTQGSYGYTFGSGTRLTVV.

The chain links TRBV9 to TRBJ2-7, with 8 bases matching TRBD2. CDR1 and CDR2 from the germline V gene are SGDLS and YYNGEE. CDR3 length: 15 residues. V lost 4 bases, J lost 0 bases, and 6 bases stayed unmatched. CDR3 in amino acids: CASSIRAGDSYEQYF. CDR3 coding DNA: TGTGCCAGCAGCATTAGAGCGGGGGACTCCTACGAGCAGTACTTC.

V and J are TRBV5-1 and TRBJ2-3; 7 nucleotides line up with TRBD2. The CDR3 sequence is 14 residues long. After removal of 7 bases from V and 0 bases from J, the junction contained 5 bases not matched to a gene. Germline loops: CDR1 SGHRS, CDR2 YFSETQ. CDR3 loop: CASDRLASTDTQYF. CDR3 sequence (DNA): TGCGCCAGCGATCGACTAGCTAGCACAGATACGCAGTATTTT.